The next 5 T cell receptor beta chains were all read from a single sample in a study of blood T cells in healthy people across ages. A second PCR, run for 7 to 11 cycles, used a sample-barcoded 5' primer plus a J-beta primer mix. TCRdb fed the 5' RACE reads into MiXCR, producing one record per CDR3 protein. This sample has fewer than 1 million distinct CDR3 sequences, with under 45% found just once. The sample taken for sequencing was blood. Every receptor here comes from a man between 60 and 75 years old in good health.

A remark on this clonotype: A much more abundant neighbour one base away suggests this may be a read error. The chain couples TRBV7-9 to TRBJ2-4, with D tentatively TRBD2 (5 bases). The J call could be wrong; TRBJ2-7 is a better fit for the DNA end. The CDR3 runs 12 residues. CDR1 is SEHNR, CDR2 FQNEAQ, per germline (reference sequence). The CDR3 spells CASGLVGDEQYF. The CDR3 DNA follows: TGTGCCAGCGGCTTAGTGGGAGACGAGCAGTACTTC.

This chain uses TRBV27 with TRBJ2-3; a possible D gene is TRBD2 (5 bases). Looked up from germline, CDR1 is MNHEY and CDR2 is SMNVEV (reference sequence). The ends were cut back, 2 bases at V and 5 bases at J, with 11 bases in the middle. This CDR3 has 14 residues. The CDR3 region has the DNA TGTGCCAGCAGTTTAAATGTTCGGGGAGATACGCAGTATTTT. This translates into CASSLNVRGDTQYF.

This chain joins TRBV7-9 and TRBJ1-2, with D possibly TRBD1 on 5 matching bases. V was trimmed by 5 bases and J by 8 bases, leaving 15 bases between them. This CDR3 has 13 residues. Germline V lookup: CDR1 SEHNR, CDR2 FQNEAQ (reference sequence). The CDR3 region is CASSARDLGGYTF. The CDR3 bases are TGTGCCAGCAGCGCTCGGGACCTGGGGGGCTACACCTTC.

This clonotype appeared a single time. A much larger clone differs by one base, so this may be a read error. The chain couples TRBV7-8 to TRBJ2-1; TRBD1 matches at 8 bases. CDR1 is SGHVS, CDR2 FQNEAQ, per germline. The CDR3 covers 14 residues. This CDR3 is CACSLRTGPNEQFF. CDR3 DNA: TGTGCCTGCAGCCTCCGGACAGGGCCGAATGAGCAGTTCTTC. Full variable domain (rest looked up from reference TRBV7-8 and TRBJ2-1): GAGVSQSPRYKVAKRGQDVALRCDPISGHVSLFWYQQALGQGPEFLTYFQNEAQLDKSGLPSDRFFAERPEGSVSTLKIQRTQQEDSAVYLCACSLRTGPNEQFFGPGTRLTVL.

This clonotype turned up a few times. The chain combines TRBV11-2 with TRBJ2-5; D may be TRBD1 or TRBD2 (6 bases each). Trimming took 8 bases from V and 5 from J, leaving 21 bases between them. The CDR3 runs to 15 residues. CDR1 is SGHAT, CDR2 FQNNGV, per germline. CDR3 in amino acids: CASARIWGADETQYF. The CDR3 nucleotides are TGTGCCAGCGCGAGGATTTGGGGGGCGGACGAGACCCAGTACTTC.